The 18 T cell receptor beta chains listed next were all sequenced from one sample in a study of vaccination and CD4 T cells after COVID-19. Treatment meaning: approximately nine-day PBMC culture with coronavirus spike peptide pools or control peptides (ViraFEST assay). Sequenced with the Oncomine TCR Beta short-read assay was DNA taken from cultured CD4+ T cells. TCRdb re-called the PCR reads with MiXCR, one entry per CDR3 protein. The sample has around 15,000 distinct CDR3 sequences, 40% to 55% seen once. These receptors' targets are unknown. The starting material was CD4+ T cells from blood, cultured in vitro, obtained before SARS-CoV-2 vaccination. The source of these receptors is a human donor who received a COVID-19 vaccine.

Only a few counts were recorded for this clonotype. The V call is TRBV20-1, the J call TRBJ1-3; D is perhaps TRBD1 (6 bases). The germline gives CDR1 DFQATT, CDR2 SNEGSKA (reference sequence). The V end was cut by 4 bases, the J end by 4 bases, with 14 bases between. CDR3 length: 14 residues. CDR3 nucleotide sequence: TGCAGTGCTAATTCAGGGGTGGAAGGAAACACCATATATTTT. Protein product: CSANSGVEGNTIYF.

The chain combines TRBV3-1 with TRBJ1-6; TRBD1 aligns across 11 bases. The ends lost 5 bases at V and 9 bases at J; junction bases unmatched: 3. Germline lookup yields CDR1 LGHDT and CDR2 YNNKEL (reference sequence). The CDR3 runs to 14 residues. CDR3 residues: CASSSGTGGSPLHF. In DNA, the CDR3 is TGTGCCAGCAGCTCCGGGACAGGGGGTTCACCCCTCCACTTT. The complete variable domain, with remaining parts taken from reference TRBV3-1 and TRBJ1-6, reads DTAVSQTPKYLVTQMGNDKSIKCEQNLGHDTMYWYKQDSKKFLKIMFSYNNKELIINETVPNRFSPKSPDKAHLNLHINSLELGDSAVYFCASSSGTGGSPLHFGNGTRLTVT.

The chain's CDR3 is CASSLGTANYGYTF. The CDR3 nucleotides are TGCGCCAGCAGCTTGGGGACAGCTAACTATGGCTACACCTTC. The V call is TRBV5-1, the J call TRBJ1-2, with a possible D match to TRBD1 (6 bases). Germline V gene sequence: CDR1 SGHRS, CDR2 YFSETQ. The CDR3 covers 14 residues. Deletions cut 0 bases from V and 0 bases from J, with 6 bases between. Full variable domain (outside the CDR3, taken from reference TRBV5-1 and TRBJ1-2): KAGVTQTPRYLIKTRGQQVTLSCSPISGHRSVSWYQQTPGQGLQFLFEYFSETQRNKGNFPGRFSGRQFSNSRSEMNVSTLELGDSALYLCASSLGTANYGYTFGSGTRLTVV.

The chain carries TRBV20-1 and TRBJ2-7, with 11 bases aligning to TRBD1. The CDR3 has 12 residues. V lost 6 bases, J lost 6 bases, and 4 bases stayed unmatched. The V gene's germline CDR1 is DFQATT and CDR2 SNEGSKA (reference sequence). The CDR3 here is CSAGQGVSEQYF. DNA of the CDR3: TGCAGTGCGGGACAGGGGGTCTCCGAGCAGTACTTC.

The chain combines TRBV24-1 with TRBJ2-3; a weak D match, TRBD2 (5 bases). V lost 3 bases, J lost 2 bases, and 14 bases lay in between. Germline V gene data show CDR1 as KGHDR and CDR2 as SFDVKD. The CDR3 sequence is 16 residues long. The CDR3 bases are TGTGCCACCAGTGATGGAGCGGAGTGGGACACAGATACGCAGTATTTT. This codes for CATSDGAEWDTDTQYF.

The CDR3 bases are TGTGCCAGCAGCTTAGAAACCACAGATACGCAGTATTTT. Its translation: CASSLETTDTQYF. The rearrangement joins TRBV11-3 to TRBJ2-3, with D uncertain. Looked up from germline, CDR1 is SGHNT and CDR2 is YENEEA. This CDR3 contains 13 residues. V was trimmed by 0 bases and J by 2 bases, leaving 3 bases between them.

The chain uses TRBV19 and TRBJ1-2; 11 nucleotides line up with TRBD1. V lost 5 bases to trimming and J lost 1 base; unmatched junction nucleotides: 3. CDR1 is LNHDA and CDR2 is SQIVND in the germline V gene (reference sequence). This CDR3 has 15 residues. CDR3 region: CASSSDRGLNYGYTF. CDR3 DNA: TGTGCCAGTAGTTCGGACAGGGGGCTTAACTATGGCTACACCTTC.

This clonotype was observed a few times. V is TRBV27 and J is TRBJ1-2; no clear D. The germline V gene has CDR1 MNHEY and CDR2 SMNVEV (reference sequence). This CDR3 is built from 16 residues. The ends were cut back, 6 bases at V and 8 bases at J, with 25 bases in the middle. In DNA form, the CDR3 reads TGTGCCAGCAGCCTAACCCCCTCAGGTCGGGTCGAGGGCTACACCTTC. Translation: CASSLTPSGRVEGYTF.

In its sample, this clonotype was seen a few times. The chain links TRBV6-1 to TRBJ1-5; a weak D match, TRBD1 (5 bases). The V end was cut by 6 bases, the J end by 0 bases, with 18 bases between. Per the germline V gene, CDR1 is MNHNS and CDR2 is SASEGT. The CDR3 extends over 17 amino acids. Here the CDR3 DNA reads TGTGCCAGCAGCCCAGACCGGGGGGGGGTTAGCAATCAGCCCCAGCATTTT. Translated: CASSPDRGGVSNQPQHF.

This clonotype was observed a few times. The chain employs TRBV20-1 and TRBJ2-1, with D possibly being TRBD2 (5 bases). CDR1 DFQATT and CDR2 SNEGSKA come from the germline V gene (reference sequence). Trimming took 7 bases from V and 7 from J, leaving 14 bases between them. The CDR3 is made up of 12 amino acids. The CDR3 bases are TGCAGTGTCAGACCCCCGGGGAATGAGCAGTTCTTC. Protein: CSVRPPGNEQFF.

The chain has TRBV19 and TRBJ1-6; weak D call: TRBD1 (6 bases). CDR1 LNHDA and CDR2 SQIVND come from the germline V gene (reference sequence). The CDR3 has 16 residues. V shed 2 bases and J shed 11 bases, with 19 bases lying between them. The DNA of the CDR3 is TGTGCCAGTAGTATAAACCCCACAGGGAGAACGGCACCCCTCCACTTT. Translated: CASSINPTGRTAPLHF.

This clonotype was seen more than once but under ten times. CDR3 loop: CASSILQGGTEAFF. CDR3 DNA sequence: TGTGCCAGCAGTATCCTACAGGGAGGGACTGAAGCTTTCTTT. The chain combines TRBV27 with TRBJ1-1; maybe TRBD1 (6 bases). The V end lost 5 bases, the J end lost 5 bases, and 15 bases lay between the germline ends. Germline CDR1 MNHEY, CDR2 SMNVEV (reference sequence). The CDR3 contains 14 residues.

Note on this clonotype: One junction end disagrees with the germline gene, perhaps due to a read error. This CDR3 is CASSRGTGGDAYYGQYF. For the CDR3, the DNA is TGTGCCAGCAGTCGGGGGACAGGGGGCGACGCGTACTACGGGCAGTACTTC. V usage is TRBV6-1 and J usage is TRBJ2-7, with 12 nucleotides matching TRBD1. CDR3 length equals 17 residues. From germline, CDR1 is MNHNS and CDR2 SASEGT.

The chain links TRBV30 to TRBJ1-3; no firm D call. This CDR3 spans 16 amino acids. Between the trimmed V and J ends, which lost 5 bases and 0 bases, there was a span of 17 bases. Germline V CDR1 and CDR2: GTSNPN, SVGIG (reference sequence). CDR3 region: CAWESRASPSGNTIYF. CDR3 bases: TGTGCCTGGGAATCGAGGGCTTCCCCCTCTGGAAACACCATATATTTT.

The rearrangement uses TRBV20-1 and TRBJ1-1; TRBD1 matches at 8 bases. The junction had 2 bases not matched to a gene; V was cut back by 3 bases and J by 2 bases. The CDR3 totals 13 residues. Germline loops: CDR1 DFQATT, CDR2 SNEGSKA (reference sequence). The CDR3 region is CSARTGVNTEAFF. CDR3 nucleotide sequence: TGCAGTGCTAGGACAGGGGTAAACACTGAAGCTTTCTTT.

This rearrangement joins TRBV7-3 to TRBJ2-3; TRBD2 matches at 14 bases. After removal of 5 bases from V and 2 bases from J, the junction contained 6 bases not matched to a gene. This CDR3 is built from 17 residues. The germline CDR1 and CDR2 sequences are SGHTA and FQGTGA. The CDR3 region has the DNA TGTGCCAGCAGCCCCGGGACTAGCGGGGGACTCACAGATACGCAGTATTTT. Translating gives CASSPGTSGGLTDTQYF.

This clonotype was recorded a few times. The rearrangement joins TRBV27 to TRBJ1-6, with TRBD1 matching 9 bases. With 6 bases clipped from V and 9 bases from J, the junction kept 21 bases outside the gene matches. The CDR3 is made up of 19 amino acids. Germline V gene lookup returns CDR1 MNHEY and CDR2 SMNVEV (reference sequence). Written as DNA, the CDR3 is TGTGCCAGCAGGCCCTTCGGGGCCGCCACCGGGACAGGGCGTTCACCCCTCCACTTT. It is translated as CASRPFGAATGTGRSPLHF.

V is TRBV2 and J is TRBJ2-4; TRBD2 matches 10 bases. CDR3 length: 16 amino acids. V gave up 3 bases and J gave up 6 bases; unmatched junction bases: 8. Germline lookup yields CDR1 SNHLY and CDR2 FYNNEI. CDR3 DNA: TGTGCCAGCAGTGATCGGGCTAGCGGGGGTTTAAACATTCAGTACTTC. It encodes CASSDRASGGLNIQYF.